This T cell receptor (beta chain) comes out of a study of response to subunit inactivated influenza vaccine. Study findings and constraints: Researchers suggested that each seasonal influenza vaccination recruits few new T cells.

Each CDR3 protein is one row after TCRdb ran MiXCR on the RT-PCR reads. The sample shows around 790,000 distinct CDR3 sequences, about 20% of them seen only once. V was pared by 3 bases and J by 7 bases, with 12 bases between. The length of the CDR3 is 13 residues. Worth noting for this clonotype: Its antigen is still unknown.

The sequencing here drew on PBMCs from blood, taken 4 to 6 days after vaccination. The sequence was obtained from a man aged 50 to 59 who received an inactivated influenza vaccine. V gene TRBV12-3 or TRBV12-4 combines with J gene TRBJ1-2; D gene uncertain. The CDR3 is CASSFSGGGGYTF. The CDR3, as DNA: TGTGCCAGCAGTTTTTCGGGAGGAGGTGGCTACACCTTC.